A single sample is the source of the 11 T cell receptor beta chains below, sequenced in a study of T cell repertoires in cytomegalovirus infection. Each CDR3 protein gets one entry after TCRdb re-called the reads with MiXCR. This sample has over 150,000 distinct CDR3 sequences; 15% to 20% occur once, and the top ten carry approximately 3%. Specimen: PBMCs. These receptors all come from a human donor in good health (CMV status not recorded). Some clones in this sample may be carry-over from other donors' samples.

This sequence joins TRBV5-5 and TRBJ2-2, with D tentatively TRBD1 (6 bases). The CDR3 contains 19 residues. Germline-derived CDR1 and CDR2 are SGHKS and YYEKEE (reference sequence). Between the trimmed V and J ends, which lost 1 base and 2 bases, there was a span of 21 bases. The CDR3 region is CASSLIQGGSEINTGELFF. In DNA form, the CDR3 reads TGTGCCAGCAGCTTGATACAGGGCGGGTCCGAGATAAACACCGGGGAGCTGTTTTTT. The full variable domain, rest sourced from reference TRBV5-5 and TRBJ2-2, is DAGVTQSPTHLIKTRGQQVTLRCSPISGHKSVSWYQQVLGQGPQFIFQYYEKEERGRGNFPDRFSARQFPNYSSELNVNALLLGDSALYLCASSLIQGGSEINTGELFFGEGSRLTVL.

V usage is TRBV20-1 and J usage is TRBJ1-2; 8 bases map to TRBD1. Germline CDR1 DFQATT, CDR2 SNEGSKA (reference sequence). The trim removed 0 bases at V and 4 bases at J, leaving 4 bases unmatched. This CDR3 spans 14 amino acids. The DNA for the CDR3 is TGCAGTGCTAGAGAGCAGGGGGCCGGCTATGGCTACACCTTC. Protein product: CSAREQGAGYGYTF.

This rearrangement joins TRBV6-5 to TRBJ2-3; no reliable D call. The CDR3 covers 13 residues. Germline CDR1 is MNHEY and CDR2 is SVGAGI. V lost 9 bases, J lost 1 base, and 11 bases lay in between. The CDR3 DNA follows: TGTGCCAGTGAGGCCCCGGGCACAGATACGCAGTATTTT. This codes for CASEAPGTDTQYF.

This clonotype has just a few counts. This rearrangement joins TRBV6-1 to TRBJ1-5; 8 bases agree with TRBD1. Germline CDR1 and CDR2: MNHNS and SASEGT. The V and J ends lost 8 bases and 5 bases, in that order; junction bases with no gene match: 14. This CDR3 comprises 16 residues. CDR3 protein: CASPVSGTGGYQPQHF. CDR3 DNA sequence: TGTGCCAGCCCGGTCTCCGGGACAGGTGGTTATCAGCCCCAGCATTTT.

This chain connects TRBV20-1 to TRBJ1-1; possible D gene TRBD1, 6 bases. Germline V gives CDR1 DFQATT, CDR2 SNEGSKA (reference sequence). V lost 0 bases, J lost 0 bases, and 14 bases lay in between. This CDR3 comprises 16 residues. This chain's CDR3 is CSARERYRDMNTEAFF. DNA of the CDR3: TGCAGTGCTAGAGAGAGGTACAGGGACATGAACACTGAAGCTTTCTTT.

In its sample, this clonotype was seen a few times. The rearrangement joins TRBV11-1 to TRBJ1-1, with a weak D call TRBD1 (5 bases). Trimming left V 5 bases short and J 11 bases short, with 15 bases between. Per germline, CDR1 SGHAT and CDR2 FQDESV (reference sequence). This CDR3 is built from 12 residues. CDR3 loop: CASSLLGRDAFF. As DNA, the CDR3 is TGTGCCAGCAGCCTCCTCGGGAGGGACGCTTTCTTT.

This rearrangement joins TRBV14 to TRBJ2-7, with 11 bases identical to TRBD2. The junction had 7 bases not matched to a gene; V was cut back by 3 bases and J by 6 bases. Per the germline V gene, CDR1 is SGHDN and CDR2 is FVKESK. CDR3 size: 15 residues. Here the CDR3 reads CASSQISGGASEQYF. In nucleotides, the CDR3 is TGTGCCAGCAGCCAGATTAGCGGGGGGGCCTCCGAGCAGTACTTC.

The chain is built from TRBV29-1 and TRBJ1-2, with 7 nucleotides matching TRBD1. CDR1 is SQVTM and CDR2 is ANQGSEA in the germline V gene. The V gene end was trimmed by 6 bases and the J gene end by 1 base; junction bases not matched to a gene: 11. The CDR3 length is 15 residues. CDR3 region: CSVRRPGQINYGYTF. The CDR3 region has the DNA TGCAGCGTGCGCCGGCCGGGACAGATTAACTATGGCTACACCTTC. The complete variable domain, with remaining parts taken from reference TRBV29-1 and TRBJ1-2, reads SAVISQKPSRDICQRGTSLTIQCQVDSQVTMMFWYRQQPGQSLTLIATANQGSEATYESGFVIDKFPISRPNLTFSTLTVSNMSPEDSSIYLCSVRRPGQINYGYTFGSGTRLTVV.

This clonotype was recorded at least ten times. The V gene is TRBV7-2, the J gene TRBJ1-2; TRBD1 is a possible D gene (6 bases). CDR1 is SGHTA, CDR2 FQGNSA, per germline. V shed 0 bases and J shed 7 bases, with 15 bases lying between them. CDR3 length equals 15 residues. CDR3 sequence: CASSLARTAAGGYTF. The CDR3 DNA reads as TGTGCCAGCAGCTTAGCTCGGACAGCGGCGGGTGGCTACACCTTC.

This clonotype was counted only a few times. The chain couples TRBV7-2 to TRBJ2-7; D is unclear. V lost 6 bases and J lost 0, with 12 bases in between. Germline V gene data show CDR1 as SGHTA and CDR2 as FQGNSA. The CDR3 has 14 amino acids. CDR3 in amino acids: CASSTTANSYEQYF. Here the CDR3 DNA reads TGTGCCAGCAGTACCACAGCCAACTCCTACGAGCAGTACTTC.

This clonotype was counted ten times or more. This chain joins TRBV7-2 and TRBJ2-5, with D uncertain. The CDR3 has 12 residues. CDR1 and CDR2 (germline): SGHTA, FQGNSA. Trimming shortened V by 5 bases and J by 7 bases, and 11 bases separated the two germline ends. The CDR3 loop reads CASSPRFGTQYF. CDR3 in DNA: TGTGCCAGCAGCCCGCGATTTGGGACCCAGTACTTC. The full variable domain, in which reference TRBV7-2 and TRBJ2-5 provide the parts outside the CDR3, is GAGVSQSPSNKVTEKGKDVELRCDPISGHTALYWYRQSLGQGLEFLIYFQGNSAPDKSGLPSDRFSAERTGGSVSTLTIQRTQQEDSAVYLCASSPRFGTQYFGPGTRLLVL.